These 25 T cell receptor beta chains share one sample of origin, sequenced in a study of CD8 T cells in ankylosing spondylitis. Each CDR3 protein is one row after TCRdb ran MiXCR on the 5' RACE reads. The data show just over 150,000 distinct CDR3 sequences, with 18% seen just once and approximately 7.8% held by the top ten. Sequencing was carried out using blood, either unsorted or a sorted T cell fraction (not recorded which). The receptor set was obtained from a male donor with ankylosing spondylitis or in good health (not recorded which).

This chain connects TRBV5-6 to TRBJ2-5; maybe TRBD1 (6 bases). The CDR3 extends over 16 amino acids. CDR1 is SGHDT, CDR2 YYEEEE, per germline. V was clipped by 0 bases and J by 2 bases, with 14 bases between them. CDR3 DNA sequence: TGTGCCAGCAGCTTGGCTGTCAGGGGTGTTCAAGAGACCCAGTACTTC. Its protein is CASSLAVRGVQETQYF.

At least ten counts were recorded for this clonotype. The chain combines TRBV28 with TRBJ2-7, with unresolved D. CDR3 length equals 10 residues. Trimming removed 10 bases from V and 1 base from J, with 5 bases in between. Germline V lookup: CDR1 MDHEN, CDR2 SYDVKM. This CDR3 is CATRSYEQYF. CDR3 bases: TGTGCCACTAGATCCTACGAGCAGTACTTC.

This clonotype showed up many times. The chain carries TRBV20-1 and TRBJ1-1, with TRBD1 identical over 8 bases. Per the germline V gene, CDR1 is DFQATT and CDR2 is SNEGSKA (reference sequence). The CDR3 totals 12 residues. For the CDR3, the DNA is TGCGGCAAAACAGGGGGTCTGGCTGAAGCTTTCTTT. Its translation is CGKTGGLAEAFF.

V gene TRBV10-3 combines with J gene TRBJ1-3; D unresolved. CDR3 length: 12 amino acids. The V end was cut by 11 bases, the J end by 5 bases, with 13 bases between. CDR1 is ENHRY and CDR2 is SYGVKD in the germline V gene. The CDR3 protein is CASGDLRNTIYF. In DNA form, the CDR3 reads TGTGCCTCCGGGGATCTAAGAAACACCATATATTTT.

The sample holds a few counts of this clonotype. In DNA form, the CDR3 reads TGTGCCAGCAGGACCGGGACTAGCGGTTCCTACGAGCAGTACTTC. Protein sequence: CASRTGTSGSYEQYF. V and J are TRBV27 and TRBJ2-7; 11 bases match TRBD2. The V gene's germline CDR1 is MNHEY and CDR2 SMNVEV (reference sequence). V was clipped by 6 bases and J by 1 base; unmatched bases: 5. CDR3 length: 15 residues.

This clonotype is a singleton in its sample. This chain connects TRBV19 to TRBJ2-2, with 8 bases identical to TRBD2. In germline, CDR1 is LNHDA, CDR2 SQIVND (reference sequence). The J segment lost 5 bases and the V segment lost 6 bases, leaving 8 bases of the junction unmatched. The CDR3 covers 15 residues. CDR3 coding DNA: TGTGCCAGTAGCCGCTGGACGGGGGGGACCGGGGAGCTGTTTTTT. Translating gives CASSRWTGGTGELFF.

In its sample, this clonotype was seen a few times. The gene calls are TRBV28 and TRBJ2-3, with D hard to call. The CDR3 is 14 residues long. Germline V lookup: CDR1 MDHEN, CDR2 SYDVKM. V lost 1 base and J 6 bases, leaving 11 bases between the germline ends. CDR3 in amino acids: CASSLSQLDDTQYF. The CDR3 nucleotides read TGTGCCAGCAGTTTATCTCAGTTGGACGATACGCAGTATTTT. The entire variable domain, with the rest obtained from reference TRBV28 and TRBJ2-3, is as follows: DVKVTQSSRYLVKRTGEKVFLECVQDMDHENMFWYRQDPGLGLRLIYFSYDVKMKEKGDIPEGYSVSREKKERFSLILESASTNQTSMYLCASSLSQLDDTQYFGPGTRLTVL.

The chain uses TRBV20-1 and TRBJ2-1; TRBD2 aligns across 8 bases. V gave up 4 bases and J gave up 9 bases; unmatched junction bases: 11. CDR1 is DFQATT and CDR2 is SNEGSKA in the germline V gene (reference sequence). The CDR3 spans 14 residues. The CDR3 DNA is TGCAGTGCTATACCATTAAGCGGGAGTACTGAGCAGTTCTTC. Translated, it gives CSAIPLSGSTEQFF.

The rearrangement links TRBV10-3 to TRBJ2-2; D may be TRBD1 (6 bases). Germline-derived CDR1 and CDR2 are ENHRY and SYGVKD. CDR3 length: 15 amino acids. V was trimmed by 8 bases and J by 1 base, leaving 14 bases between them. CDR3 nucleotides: TGTGCCATCGCCCCCGAGACAGGGAACACCGGGGAGCTGTTTTTT. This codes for CAIAPETGNTGELFF.

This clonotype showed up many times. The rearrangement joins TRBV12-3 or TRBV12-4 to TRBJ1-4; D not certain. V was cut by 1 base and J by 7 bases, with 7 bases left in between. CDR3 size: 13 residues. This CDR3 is CASSLGAVEKLFF. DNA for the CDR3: TGTGCCAGCAGTTTAGGGGCCGTTGAAAAACTGTTTTTT.

This CDR3 reads CASSATTSGRNYEQYF. CDR3 DNA sequence: TGTGCCAGCAGTGCAACTACTAGCGGGAGGAACTACGAGCAGTACTTC. This rearrangement joins TRBV12-3 or TRBV12-4 to TRBJ2-7; 12 nucleotides agree with TRBD2. The CDR3 totals 16 residues. V shed 5 bases, J shed 3 bases, and the junction held 8 bases outside the gene matches.

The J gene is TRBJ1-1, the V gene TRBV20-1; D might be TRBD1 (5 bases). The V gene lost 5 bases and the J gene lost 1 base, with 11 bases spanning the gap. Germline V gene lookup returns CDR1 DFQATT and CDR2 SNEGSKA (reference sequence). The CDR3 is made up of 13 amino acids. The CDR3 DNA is TGCAGTGCTCCCAGGGTAGAGAACACTGAAGCTTTCTTT. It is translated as CSAPRVENTEAFF.

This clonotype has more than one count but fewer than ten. The chain's CDR3 is CASARRMGYEAFF. In DNA, the CDR3 is TGTGCCAGCGCTCGCAGAATGGGGTATGAAGCTTTCTTT. This chain joins TRBV28 and TRBJ1-1; D ambiguous. The CDR3 has 13 amino acids. V lost 8 bases, J lost 7 bases, and 17 bases lay in between. The V gene's germline CDR1 is MDHEN and CDR2 SYDVKM.

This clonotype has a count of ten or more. Here the CDR3 reads CSATPSHTEAFF. The CDR3 bases are TGCAGTGCTACCCCGTCCCACACTGAAGCTTTCTTT. This chain connects TRBV20-1 to TRBJ1-1; D is uncertain. The CDR3 covers 12 residues. Trimming left V 4 bases short and J 3 bases short, with 9 bases between. Germline V gene data show CDR1 as DFQATT and CDR2 as SNEGSKA (reference sequence).

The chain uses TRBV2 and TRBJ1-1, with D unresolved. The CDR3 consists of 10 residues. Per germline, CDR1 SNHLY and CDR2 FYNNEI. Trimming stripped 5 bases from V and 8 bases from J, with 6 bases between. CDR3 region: CASSYLEAFF. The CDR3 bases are TGTGCCAGCAGTTACTTAGAAGCTTTCTTT.

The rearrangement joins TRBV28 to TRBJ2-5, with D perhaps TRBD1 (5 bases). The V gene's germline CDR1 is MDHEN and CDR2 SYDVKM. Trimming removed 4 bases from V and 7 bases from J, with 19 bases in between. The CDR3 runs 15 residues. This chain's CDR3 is CASSSILDTSRTQYF. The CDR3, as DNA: TGTGCCAGCAGTTCCATCCTGGACACCTCGAGGACCCAGTACTTC.

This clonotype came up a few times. The CDR3 region has the DNA TGTGCCAGCTCACCAGGCTCTGAAGAGACCCAGTACTTC. Its protein is CASSPGSEETQYF. This chain uses TRBV18 with TRBJ2-5; D call uncertain. From germline, CDR1 is KGHSH and CDR2 LQKENI. The CDR3 extends over 13 amino acids. The V gene lost 2 bases and the J gene lost 3 bases, with 7 bases spanning the gap.

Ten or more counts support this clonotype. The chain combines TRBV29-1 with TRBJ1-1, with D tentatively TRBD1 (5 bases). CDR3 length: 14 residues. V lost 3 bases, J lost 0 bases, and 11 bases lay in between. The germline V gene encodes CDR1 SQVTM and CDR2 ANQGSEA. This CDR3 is CSVDARQMNTEAFF. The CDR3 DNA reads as TGCAGCGTTGACGCGAGACAGATGAACACTGAAGCTTTCTTT.

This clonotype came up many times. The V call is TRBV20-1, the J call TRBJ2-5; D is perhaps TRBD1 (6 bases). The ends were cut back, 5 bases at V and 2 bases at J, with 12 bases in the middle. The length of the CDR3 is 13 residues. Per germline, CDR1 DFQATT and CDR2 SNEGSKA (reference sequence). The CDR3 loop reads CSAQTGAQETQYF. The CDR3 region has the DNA TGCAGTGCTCAGACAGGAGCACAAGAGACCCAGTACTTC.

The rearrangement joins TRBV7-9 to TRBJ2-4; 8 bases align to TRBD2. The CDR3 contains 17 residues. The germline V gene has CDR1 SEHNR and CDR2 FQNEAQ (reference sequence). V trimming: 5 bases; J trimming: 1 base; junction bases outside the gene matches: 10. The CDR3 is CASSAPGAGEAKNIQYF. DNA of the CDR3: TGTGCCAGCAGCGCACCAGGAGCGGGAGAGGCCAAAAACATTCAGTACTTC. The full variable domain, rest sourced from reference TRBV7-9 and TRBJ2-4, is DTGVSQNPRHKITKRGQNVTFRCDPISEHNRLYWYRQTLGQGPEFLTYFQNEAQLEKSRLLSDRFSAERPKGSFSTLEIQRTEQGDSAMYLCASSAPGAGEAKNIQYFGAGTRLSVL.

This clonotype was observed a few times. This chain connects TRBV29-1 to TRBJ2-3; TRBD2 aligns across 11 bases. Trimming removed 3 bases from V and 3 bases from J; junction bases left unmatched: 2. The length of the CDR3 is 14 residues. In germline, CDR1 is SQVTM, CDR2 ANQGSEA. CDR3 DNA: TGCAGCGTTGAGAGACTAGCGGGAACAGATACGCAGTATTTT. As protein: CSVERLAGTDTQYF.

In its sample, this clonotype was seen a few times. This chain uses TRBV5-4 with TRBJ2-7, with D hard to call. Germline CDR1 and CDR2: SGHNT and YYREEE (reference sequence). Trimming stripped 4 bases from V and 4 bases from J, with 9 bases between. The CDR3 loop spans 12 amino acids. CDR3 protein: CASSQPPYEQYF. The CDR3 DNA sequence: TGTGCCAGCAGCCAACCCCCGTACGAGCAGTACTTC.

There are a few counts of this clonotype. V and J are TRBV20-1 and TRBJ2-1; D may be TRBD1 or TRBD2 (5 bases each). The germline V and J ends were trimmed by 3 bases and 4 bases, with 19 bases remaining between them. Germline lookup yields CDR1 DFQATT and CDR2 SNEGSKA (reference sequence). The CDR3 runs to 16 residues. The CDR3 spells CSASFLAGGAYNEQFF. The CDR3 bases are TGCAGTGCTAGTTTCCTAGCCGGTGGGGCATACAATGAGCAGTTCTTC.

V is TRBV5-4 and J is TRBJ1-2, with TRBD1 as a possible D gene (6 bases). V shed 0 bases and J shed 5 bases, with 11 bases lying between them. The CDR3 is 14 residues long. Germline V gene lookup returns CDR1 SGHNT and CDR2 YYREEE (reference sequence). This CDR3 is CASSLEAGEYGYTF. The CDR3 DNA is TGTGCCAGCAGCTTGGAGGCAGGGGAGTATGGCTACACCTTC.

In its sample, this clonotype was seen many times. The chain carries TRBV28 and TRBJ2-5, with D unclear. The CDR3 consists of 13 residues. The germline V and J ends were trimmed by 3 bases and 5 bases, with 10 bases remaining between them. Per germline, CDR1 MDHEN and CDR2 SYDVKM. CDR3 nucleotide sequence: TGTGCCAGCAGTTTTGCCTTCGGGGAGACCCAGTACTTC. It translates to CASSFAFGETQYF.